These 19 T cell receptor beta chains came from one sample sequenced in a study of identical twins. TCRdb called the 5' RACE reads again in MiXCR, with one record for every CDR3 protein. The sample lists about 340,000 distinct CDR3 sequences, about 12% occurring once. The sample was also linked to a second study, of yellow fever vaccine responses in identical twins.

Material: CD8+ T cells sorted from blood. These receptors all stem from a woman between 18 and 29 years old in good health.

This chain connects TRBV28 to TRBJ2-7, with D hard to call. In germline, CDR1 is MDHEN, CDR2 SYDVKM. The CDR3 extends over 14 amino acids. V was cut by 6 bases and J by 1 base, with 13 bases left in between. CDR3 residues: CASSPRNGSYEQYF. CDR3 DNA: TGTGCCAGCAGCCCAAGGAATGGGTCCTACGAGCAGTACTTC.

This clonotype has just a few counts. This chain links TRBV28 with TRBJ1-2; D not certain. The CDR3 totals 14 residues. CDR1 and CDR2 from the germline V gene are MDHEN and SYDVKM. The V and J ends lost 8 bases and 2 bases respectively, with 15 bases between them. The CDR3 sequence: CASRRPPVNYGYTF. For the CDR3, the DNA is TGTGCCAGCCGCCGGCCCCCCGTCAACTATGGCTACACCTTC.

This chain joins TRBV7-6 and TRBJ2-3, with 8 bases matching TRBD1. The V gene's germline CDR1 is SGHVS and CDR2 FNYEAQ. V lost 4 bases to trimming and J lost 6 bases; unmatched junction nucleotides: 12. This CDR3 has 16 residues. The CDR3 region has the DNA TGTGCCAGCAGCTCAGAATCGACAGGGGCCCCGGATACGCAGTATTTT. Translation gives CASSSESTGAPDTQYF.

The rearrangement joins TRBV2 to TRBJ2-5, with D hard to call. The CDR3 is 15 amino acids. V lost 3 bases to trimming and J lost 2 bases, with 13 bases between them. Germline CDR1 and CDR2: SNHLY and FYNNEI. The CDR3 loop is CASSDLPGPQETQYF. In DNA, the CDR3 is TGTGCCAGCAGTGATTTGCCAGGCCCGCAAGAGACCCAGTACTTC. Variable domain in full (rest from reference TRBV2 and TRBJ2-5): EPEVTQTPSHQVTQMGQEVILRCVPISNHLYFYWYRQILGQKVEFLVSFYNNEISEKSEIFDDQFSVERPDGSNFTLKIRSTKLEDSAMYFCASSDLPGPQETQYFGPGTRLLVL.

This clonotype showed up just a few times. The chain employs TRBV6-5 and TRBJ2-1, with 8 bases lining up with TRBD1. The J segment lost 6 bases and the V segment lost 2 bases, leaving 15 bases of the junction unmatched. The CDR3 contains 18 residues. CDR1 and CDR2 from the germline V gene are MNHEY and SVGAGI. In nucleotides, the CDR3 is TGTGCCAGCAGTTACACAGTTACAGGGGGAACGGAGCTCAATGAGCAGTTCTTC. Amino acid sequence: CASSYTVTGGTELNEQFF.

This sequence joins TRBV27 and TRBJ2-7; D perhaps matches TRBD2 (6 bases). The germline gives CDR1 MNHEY, CDR2 SMNVEV (reference sequence). The CDR3 runs to 14 residues. V lost 1 base, J lost 5 bases, and 12 bases lay in between. The CDR3 protein is CASSLYVSGDEQYF. CDR3 sequence (DNA): TGTGCCAGCAGTTTATACGTTAGCGGCGACGAGCAGTACTTC.

This clonotype showed up just a few times. The chain recombines TRBV7-9 with TRBJ1-1, with unresolved D. V lost 5 bases and J 0 bases, leaving 1 base between the germline ends. Germline CDR1 reads SEHNR; CDR2 reads FQNEAQ (reference sequence). The CDR3 spans 11 residues. CDR3 sequence reads: CASSMNTEAFF. The CDR3 DNA reads as TGTGCCAGCAGCATGAACACTGAAGCTTTCTTT.

The V call is TRBV5-5, the J call TRBJ2-7, with D unresolved. The CDR3 has 14 amino acids. Germline loops: CDR1 SGHKS, CDR2 YYEKEE (reference sequence). Trimming removed 0 bases at V and 2 bases at J, with 9 bases between. This chain's CDR3 is CASSLGLSTYEQYF. As DNA, the CDR3 is TGTGCCAGCAGCTTGGGACTCTCAACCTACGAGCAGTACTTC.

The CDR3 loop is CRVDGGVTEAFF. CDR3 coding DNA: TGCAGGGTGGACGGAGGGGTCACTGAAGCTTTCTTT. This rearrangement joins TRBV20-1 to TRBJ1-1, with a weak D call TRBD1 (5 bases). CDR1 and CDR2 (germline): DFQATT, SNEGSKA (reference sequence). This CDR3 is 12 amino acids long.

This clonotype was found a few times. The V call is TRBV6-1, the J call TRBJ2-7, with D perhaps TRBD1 or TRBD2 (6 bases each). Trimming took off 8 bases at V and 3 bases at J, with 17 bases between the two ends. CDR1 and CDR2 (germline): MNHNS, SASEGT. The CDR3 has 14 amino acids. CDR3 region: CASGGGGSVYEQYF. The CDR3 nucleotides read TGTGCCAGCGGTGGAGGGGGGTCCGTCTACGAGCAGTACTTC.

This rearrangement joins TRBV27 to TRBJ2-2; tentative D call: TRBD1 (6 bases). Trimming removed 3 bases at V and 4 bases at J, with 21 bases between. The length of the CDR3 is 18 residues. The germline V gene encodes CDR1 MNHEY and CDR2 SMNVEV (reference sequence). Written as DNA, the CDR3 is TGTGCCAGCAGTTTCTTTTCGACTGGCAGGGGAAGCACCGGGGAGCTGTTTTTT. Translating gives CASSFFSTGRGSTGELFF.

This clonotype was seen a few times. V gene TRBV29-1 combines with J gene TRBJ2-1; D gene uncertain. The CDR3 has 14 amino acids. Trimming stripped 3 bases from V and 0 bases from J, with 9 bases between. Germline-derived CDR1 and CDR2 are SQVTM and ANQGSEA. The CDR3 sequence is CSVEDESSYNEQFF. As DNA, the CDR3 is TGCAGCGTTGAGGATGAGAGCTCCTACAATGAGCAGTTCTTC.

The chain has TRBV19 and TRBJ2-7; 10 positions agree with TRBD1. The ends lost 7 bases at V and 4 bases at J; junction bases unmatched: 7. This CDR3 contains 14 residues. CDR1 is LNHDA and CDR2 is SQIVND in the germline V gene (reference sequence). In DNA, the CDR3 is TGTGCCAGTACTCCCGGGACAGGGGTTTACGAGCAGTACTTC. This codes for CASTPGTGVYEQYF.

The table lists this clonotype with a few counts. The chain employs TRBV5-1 and TRBJ2-7; no reliable D call. Deletions cut 0 bases from V and 4 bases from J, with 11 bases between. The germline CDR1 and CDR2 sequences are SGHRS and YFSETQ. The CDR3 consists of 14 residues. This chain's CDR3 is CASSLGGSLYEQYV. Here the CDR3 DNA reads TGCGCCAGCAGCTTGGGGGGTTCCCTGTACGAGCAGTACGTC.

This clonotype was picked up a small number of times. The rearrangement joins TRBV20-1 to TRBJ2-3; the D gene is possibly TRBD1 (8 bases). Trimming stripped 6 bases from V and 0 bases from J, with 25 bases between. CDR3 length: 18 residues. Germline values: CDR1 DFQATT, CDR2 SNEGSKA (reference sequence). The CDR3 is CSAASTGGGASSTDTQYF. In DNA, the CDR3 is TGCAGTGCCGCCTCCACAGGGGGGGGGGCTTCTAGCACAGATACGCAGTATTTT.

This clonotype was seen a few times. CDR3 in DNA: TGTGCCAGCAAACCGGATAGCTCCTATAATTCACCCCTCCACTTT. It translates to CASKPDSSYNSPLHF. This chain connects TRBV28 to TRBJ1-6, with D unresolved. The V end was cut by 7 bases, the J end by 0 bases, with 10 bases between. The CDR3 extends over 15 amino acids. CDR1 and CDR2 from the germline V gene are MDHEN and SYDVKM.

This clonotype was seen a handful of times. The chain carries TRBV15 and TRBJ2-5, with D perhaps matching TRBD1 (5 bases). Germline V gene lookup returns CDR1 LNHNV and CDR2 YYDKDF (reference sequence). CDR3 length: 14 residues. V was clipped by 0 bases and J by 4 bases, with 9 bases between them. This CDR3 is CATSRDQGPETQYF. The DNA for the CDR3 is TGTGCCACCAGCAGAGATCAGGGTCCAGAGACCCAGTACTTC.

This clonotype was seen a few times. V is TRBV12-3 or TRBV12-4 and J is TRBJ2-7; the D is unclear. This CDR3 is built from 14 residues. V gave up 3 bases and J gave up 1 base, with 10 bases separating them. In DNA, the CDR3 is TGTGCCAGCAGTTTCGCCGCACTTTCCTACGAGCAGTACTTC. Encoded protein: CASSFAALSYEQYF.

This rearrangement joins TRBV7-9 to TRBJ2-1; 12 bases are a match to TRBD2. V trimming: 5 bases; J trimming: 6 bases; junction bases outside the gene matches: 5. The CDR3 contains 15 residues. The V gene's germline CDR1 is SEHNR and CDR2 FQNEAQ (reference sequence). CDR3 DNA sequence: TGTGCCAGCAGCCACACTAGCGGGAGGCCCAATGAGCAGTTCTTC. Residues: CASSHTSGRPNEQFF.